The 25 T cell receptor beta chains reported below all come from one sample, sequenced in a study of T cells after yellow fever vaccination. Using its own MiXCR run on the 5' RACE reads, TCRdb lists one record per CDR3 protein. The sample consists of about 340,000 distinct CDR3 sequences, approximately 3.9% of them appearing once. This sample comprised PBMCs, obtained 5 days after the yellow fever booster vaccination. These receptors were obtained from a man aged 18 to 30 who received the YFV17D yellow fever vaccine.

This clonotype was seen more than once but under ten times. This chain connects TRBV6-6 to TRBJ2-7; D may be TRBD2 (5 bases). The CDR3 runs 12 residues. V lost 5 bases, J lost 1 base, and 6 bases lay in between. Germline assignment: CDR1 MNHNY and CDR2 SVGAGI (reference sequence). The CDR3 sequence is CASSTGSYEQYV. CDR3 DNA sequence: TGTGCCAGCAGTACGGGGTCCTACGAGCAGTACGTC.

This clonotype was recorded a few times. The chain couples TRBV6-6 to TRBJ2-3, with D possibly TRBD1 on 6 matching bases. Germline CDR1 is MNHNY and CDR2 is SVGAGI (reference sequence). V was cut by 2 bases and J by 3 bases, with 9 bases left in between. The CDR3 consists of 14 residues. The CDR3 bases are TGTGCCAGCAGTTACCCGCAGGGGACAGATACGCAGTATTTT. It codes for CASSYPQGTDTQYF.

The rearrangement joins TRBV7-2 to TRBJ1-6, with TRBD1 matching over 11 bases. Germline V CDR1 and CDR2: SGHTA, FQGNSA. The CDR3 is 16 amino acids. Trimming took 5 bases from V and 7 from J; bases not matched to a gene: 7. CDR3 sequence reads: CASSPRTGGFNSPLHF. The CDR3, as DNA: TGTGCCAGCAGCCCCCGGACAGGGGGCTTCAATTCACCCCTCCACTTT.

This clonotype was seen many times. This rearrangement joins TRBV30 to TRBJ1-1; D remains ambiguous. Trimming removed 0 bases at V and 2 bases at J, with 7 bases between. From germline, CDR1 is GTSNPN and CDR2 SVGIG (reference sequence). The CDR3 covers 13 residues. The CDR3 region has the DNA TGTGCCTGGAGTGTACAAGAAAACACTGAAGCTTTCTTT. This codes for CAWSVQENTEAFF.

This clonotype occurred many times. CDR3 sequence reads: CSAREGAGSGYTF. The CDR3 coding sequence is TGCAGTGCTAGAGAGGGGGCGGGGAGTGGCTACACCTTC. This sequence joins TRBV20-1 and TRBJ1-2, with D perhaps TRBD1 (6 bases). This CDR3 region has 13 residues. V was trimmed by 0 bases and J by 7 bases, leaving 12 bases between them. Looked up from germline, CDR1 is DFQATT and CDR2 is SNEGSKA (reference sequence).

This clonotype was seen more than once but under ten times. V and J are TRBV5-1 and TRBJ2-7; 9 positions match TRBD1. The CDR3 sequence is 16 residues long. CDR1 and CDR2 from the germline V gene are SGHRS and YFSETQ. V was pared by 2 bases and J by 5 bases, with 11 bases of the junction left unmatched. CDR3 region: CASSLDPPGQGNEQYF. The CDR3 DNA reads TGCGCCAGCAGCTTAGACCCCCCGGGACAGGGCAACGAGCAGTACTTC.

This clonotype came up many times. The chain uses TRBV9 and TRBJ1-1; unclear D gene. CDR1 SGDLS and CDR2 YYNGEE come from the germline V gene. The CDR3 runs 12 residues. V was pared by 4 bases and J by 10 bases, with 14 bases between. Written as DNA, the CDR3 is TGTGCCAGCAGCCCCTCCCTGTCGGGAGCTTTCTTT. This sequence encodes CASSPSLSGAFF.

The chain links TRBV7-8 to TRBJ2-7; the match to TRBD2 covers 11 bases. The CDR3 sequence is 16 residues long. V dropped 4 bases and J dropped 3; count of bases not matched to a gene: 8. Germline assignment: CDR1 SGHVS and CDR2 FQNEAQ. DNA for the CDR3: TGTGCCAGCAGCTCCCTAGCGGGGGGACCCTTCTACGAGCAGTACTTC. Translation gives CASSSLAGGPFYEQYF.

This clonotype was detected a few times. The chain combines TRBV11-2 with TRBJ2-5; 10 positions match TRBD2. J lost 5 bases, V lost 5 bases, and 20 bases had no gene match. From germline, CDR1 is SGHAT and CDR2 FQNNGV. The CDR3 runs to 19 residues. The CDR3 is CASSPYPGSSGGAKETQYF. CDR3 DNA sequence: TGTGCCAGCAGCCCCTATCCGGGGTCCAGCGGGGGGGCCAAGGAGACCCAGTACTTC.

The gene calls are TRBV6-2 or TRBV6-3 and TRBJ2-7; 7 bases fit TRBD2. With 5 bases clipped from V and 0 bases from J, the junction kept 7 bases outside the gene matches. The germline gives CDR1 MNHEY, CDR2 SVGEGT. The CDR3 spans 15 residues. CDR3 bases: TGTGCCAGCAGTACGGGGGAGGGTCCCTCCTACGAGCAGTACGTC. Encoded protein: CASSTGEGPSYEQYV.

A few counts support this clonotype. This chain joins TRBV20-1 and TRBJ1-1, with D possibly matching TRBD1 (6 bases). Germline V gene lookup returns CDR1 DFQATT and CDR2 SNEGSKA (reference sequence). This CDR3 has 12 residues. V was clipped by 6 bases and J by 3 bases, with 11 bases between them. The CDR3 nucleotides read TGCAGTGCCCTTGAGGGGGACACTGAAGCTTTCTTT. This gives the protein CSALEGDTEAFF.

The CDR3 loop is CAISESVDYSYNEQFF. CDR3 sequence (DNA): TGTGCCATCAGTGAGTCTGTTGACTATTCCTACAATGAGCAGTTCTTC. The chain uses TRBV10-3 and TRBJ2-1, with D maybe TRBD2 (5 bases). The CDR3 length is 16 residues. In germline, CDR1 is ENHRY, CDR2 SYGVKD. The V end lost 0 bases, the J end lost 1 base, and 10 bases lay between the germline ends.

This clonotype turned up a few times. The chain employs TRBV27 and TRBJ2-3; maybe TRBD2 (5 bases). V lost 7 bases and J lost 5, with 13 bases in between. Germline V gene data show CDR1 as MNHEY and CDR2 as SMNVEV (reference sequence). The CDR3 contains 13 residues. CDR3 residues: CASMRREGDTQYF. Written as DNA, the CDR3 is TGTGCCAGCATGAGGCGTGAGGGAGATACGCAGTATTTT.

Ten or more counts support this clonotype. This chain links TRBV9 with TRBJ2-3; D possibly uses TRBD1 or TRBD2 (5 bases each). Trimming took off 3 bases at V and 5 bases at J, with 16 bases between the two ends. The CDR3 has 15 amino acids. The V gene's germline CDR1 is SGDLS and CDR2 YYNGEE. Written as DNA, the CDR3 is TGTGCCAGCAGCGGGGACGCCGGAAGGAGAGATACGCAGTATTTT. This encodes CASSGDAGRRDTQYF.

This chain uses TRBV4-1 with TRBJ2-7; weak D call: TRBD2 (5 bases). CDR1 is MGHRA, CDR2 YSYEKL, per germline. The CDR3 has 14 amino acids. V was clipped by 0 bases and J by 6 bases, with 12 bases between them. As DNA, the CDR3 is TGCGCCAGCAGCCAAGATGGGATCCGGGGCGAGCAGTACTTC. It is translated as CASSQDGIRGEQYF.

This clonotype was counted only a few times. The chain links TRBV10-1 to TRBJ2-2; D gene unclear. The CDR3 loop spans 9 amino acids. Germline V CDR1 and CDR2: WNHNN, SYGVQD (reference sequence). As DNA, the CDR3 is TGCGCAGAGACCGGGGAGCTGTTTTTT. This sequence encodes CAETGELFF.

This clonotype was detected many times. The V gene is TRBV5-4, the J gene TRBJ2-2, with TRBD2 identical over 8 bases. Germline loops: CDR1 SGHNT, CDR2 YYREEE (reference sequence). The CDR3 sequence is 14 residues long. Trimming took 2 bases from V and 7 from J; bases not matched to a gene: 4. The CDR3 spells CASSLAGEIGELFF. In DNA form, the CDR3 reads TGTGCCAGCAGCTTAGCGGGGGAAATCGGGGAGCTGTTTTTT.

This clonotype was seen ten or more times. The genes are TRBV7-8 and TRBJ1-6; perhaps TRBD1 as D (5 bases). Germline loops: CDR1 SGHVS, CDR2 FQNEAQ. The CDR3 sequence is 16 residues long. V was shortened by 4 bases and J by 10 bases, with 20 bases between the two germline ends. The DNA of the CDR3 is TGTGCCAGCAGCTCCCCCAGGAGAGGGGACGGATCACCCCTCCACTTT. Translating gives CASSSPRRGDGSPLHF.

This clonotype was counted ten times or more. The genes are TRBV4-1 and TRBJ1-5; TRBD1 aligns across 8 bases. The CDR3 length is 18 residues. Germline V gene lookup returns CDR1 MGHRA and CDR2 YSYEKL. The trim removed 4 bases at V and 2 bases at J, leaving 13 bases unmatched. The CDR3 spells CASSRQGLAGVGNQPQHF. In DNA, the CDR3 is TGCGCCAGCAGCCGACAGGGGTTAGCAGGGGTGGGCAATCAGCCCCAGCATTTT.

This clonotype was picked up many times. In DNA, the CDR3 is TGCGCCAGCAGCCAAGCCGGGACAGGGGGCGGGAGGACTGAAGCTTTCTTT. Protein sequence: CASSQAGTGGGRTEAFF. This chain joins TRBV4-3 and TRBJ1-1, with TRBD1 matching over 12 bases. CDR3 length equals 17 residues. The germline V gene encodes CDR1 LGHNA and CDR2 YSLEER. J lost 5 bases, V lost 1 base, and 8 bases had no gene match.

The CDR3 protein is CASSLYRTNTEAFF. For the CDR3, the DNA is TGTGCCAGCAGCTTGTACAGGACGAACACTGAAGCTTTCTTT. The rearrangement uses TRBV5-5 and TRBJ1-1; weak D call: TRBD1 (5 bases). The CDR3 covers 14 residues. V lost 1 base and J lost 1, with 8 bases in between. Germline loops: CDR1 SGHKS, CDR2 YYEKEE (reference sequence).

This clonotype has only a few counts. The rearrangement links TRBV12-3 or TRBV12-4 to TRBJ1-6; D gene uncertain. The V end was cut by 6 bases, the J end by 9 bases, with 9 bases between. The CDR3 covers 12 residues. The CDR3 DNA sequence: TGTGCCAGCAGGGTGGACGTTTCACCCCTCCACTTT. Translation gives CASRVDVSPLHF.

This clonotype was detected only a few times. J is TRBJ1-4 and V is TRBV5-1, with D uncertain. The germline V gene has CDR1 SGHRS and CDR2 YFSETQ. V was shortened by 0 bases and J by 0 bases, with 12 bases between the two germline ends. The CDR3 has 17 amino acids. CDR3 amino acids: CASSLDGRLATNEKLFF. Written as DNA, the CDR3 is TGCGCCAGCAGCTTGGACGGCAGACTTGCAACTAATGAAAAACTGTTTTTT.

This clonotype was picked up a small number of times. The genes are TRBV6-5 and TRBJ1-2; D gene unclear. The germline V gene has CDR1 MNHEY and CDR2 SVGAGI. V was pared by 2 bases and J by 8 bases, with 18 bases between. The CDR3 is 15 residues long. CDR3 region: CASSYIGADPGGYTF. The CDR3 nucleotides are TGTGCCAGCAGTTACATCGGTGCAGATCCGGGAGGCTACACCTTC.

DNA of the CDR3: TGTGCCAGCAGTTTCGACCGGGACAGGGGGTTCTATGGCTACACCTTC. This codes for CASSFDRDRGFYGYTF. The rearrangement uses TRBV6-5 and TRBJ1-2; 11 nucleotides agree with TRBD1. J lost 4 bases, V lost 4 bases, and 8 bases had no gene match. The CDR3 is 16 amino acids. CDR1 and CDR2 (germline): MNHEY, SVGAGI.